Presented here are 18 T cell receptor beta chains from one specimen sequenced in a study of a mutant IDH1 vaccine in newly diagnosed glioma. The assay was immunoSEQ multiplex PCR, and TCRdb's table has in-frame clones only and misses some. The sample includes roughly 99,000 clones, around 90% of them seen just once. As for time point: baseline, week 1 (first vaccination visit). Treatment meaning: pre-vaccination baseline after standard-of-care therapy. Material: PBMCs, obtained from a glioma patient treated with radiotherapy, temozolomide or both. All receptors come from a woman in her 50s with glioma.

This chain connects TRBV18 to TRBJ1-4; 9 nucleotides align to TRBD1. CDR1 is KGHSH and CDR2 is LQKENI in the germline V gene. CDR3 length equals 13 residues. Losses at the gene ends were 6 bases for V and 7 bases for J; bases not matched to a gene: 3. CDR3 DNA sequence: TGTGCCAGCTCGGGACAGGGATCTGAAAAACTGTTTTTT. It yields the protein CASSGQGSEKLFF. The variable domain in full, with the rest retrieved from reference TRBV18 and TRBJ1-4, is NAGVMQNPRHLVRRRGQEARLRCSPMKGHSHVYWYRQLPEEGLKFMVYLQKENIIDESGMPKERFSAEFPKEGPSILRIQQVVRGDSAAYFCASSGQGSEKLFFGSGTQLSVL.

The rearrangement links TRBV5-6 to TRBJ2-7, with 7 bases identical to TRBD1. V gave up 5 bases and J gave up 0 bases; unmatched junction bases: 5. This CDR3 is 14 amino acids long. CDR1 and CDR2 from the germline V gene are SGHDT and YYEEEE. The CDR3 DNA reads TGTGCCAGCAGACGGGGACAGCTCTCCTACGAGCAGTACTTC. Translation: CASRRGQLSYEQYF.

The chain couples TRBV7-9 to TRBJ1-4, with TRBD1 identical over 8 bases. The germline CDR1 and CDR2 sequences are SEHNR and FQNEAQ (reference sequence). The CDR3 length is 15 residues. Trimming took 3 bases from V and 4 from J; bases not matched to a gene: 4. CDR3 sequence: CASSFYRGDNEKLFF. DNA of the CDR3: TGTGCCAGCAGCTTCTACAGGGGGGATAATGAAAAACTGTTTTTT.

This clone appeared a single time. This rearrangement joins TRBV4-2 to TRBJ1-4; 7 bases agree with TRBD1. V lost 0 bases to trimming and J lost 7 bases; unmatched junction nucleotides: 5. This CDR3 is built from 15 residues. CDR1 and CDR2 (germline): LGHNA, YNFKEQ. The CDR3 spells CASSQDTGVGEKLFF. The CDR3 bases are TGTGCCAGCAGCCAAGATACAGGGGTTGGTGAAAAACTGTTTTTT.

The V gene is TRBV5-1, the J gene TRBJ2-4; 9 bases fit TRBD1. Losses at the gene ends were 4 bases for V and 2 bases for J; bases not matched to a gene: 7. The CDR3 sequence is 16 residues long. Germline V gene lookup returns CDR1 SGHRS and CDR2 YFSETQ. The CDR3 DNA follows: TGCGCCAGCAGCCCCACAGGGGGCGCGACCAAAAACATTCAGTACTTC. Translated: CASSPTGGATKNIQYF. The full variable domain, rest sourced from reference TRBV5-1 and TRBJ2-4, is KAGVTQTPRYLIKTRGQQVTLSCSPISGHRSVSWYQQTPGQGLQFLFEYFSETQRNKGNFPGRFSGRQFSNSRSEMNVSTLELGDSALYLCASSPTGGATKNIQYFGAGTRLSVL.

The V and J genes are TRBV6-5 and TRBJ2-7, with D perhaps matching TRBD1 (6 bases). Germline-derived CDR1 and CDR2 are MNHEY and SVGAGI. The germline V and J ends were trimmed by 10 bases and 2 bases, with 15 bases remaining between them. This CDR3 has 13 residues. CDR3 sequence: CATSPGQTYEQYF. Written as DNA, the CDR3 is TGTGCCACCTCACCGGGACAAACCTACGAGCAGTACTTC.

This chain uses TRBV7-9 with TRBJ2-2; TRBD1 aligns across 9 bases. J lost 4 bases, V lost 4 bases, and 4 bases had no gene match. Germline CDR1 reads SEHNR; CDR2 reads FQNEAQ (reference sequence). This CDR3 has 15 residues. CDR3 loop: CASSWTGVGTGELFF. CDR3 sequence (DNA): TGTGCCAGCAGCTGGACAGGGGTCGGCACCGGGGAGCTGTTTTTT.

This sequence joins TRBV5-1 and TRBJ2-5, with TRBD2 matching over 8 bases. V was pared by 2 bases and J by 4 bases, with 4 bases of the junction left unmatched. CDR1 is SGHRS and CDR2 is YFSETQ in the germline V gene. CDR3 size: 14 residues. The CDR3 sequence: CASSFTAGVETQYF. CDR3 in DNA: TGCGCCAGCAGCTTTACAGCGGGGGTAGAGACCCAGTACTTC.

J is TRBJ1-3 and V is TRBV6-6, with unresolved D. The CDR3 consists of 14 residues. From germline, CDR1 is MNHNY and CDR2 SVGAGI (reference sequence). Between the trimmed V and J ends, which lost 6 bases and 0 bases, there was a span of 9 bases. As DNA, the CDR3 is TGTGCCAGCAGCCAACGGATCTCTGGAAACACCATATATTTT. Its protein product is CASSQRISGNTIYF.

The chain employs TRBV6-1 and TRBJ2-3; D not certain. Germline V lookup: CDR1 MNHNS, CDR2 SASEGT. V lost 9 bases to trimming and J lost 4 bases, with 17 bases between them. The CDR3 loop spans 14 amino acids. The CDR3 coding sequence is TGTGCCAGGCGGACCTTTAAGGCCCCAGATACGCAGTATTTT. Residues: CARRTFKAPDTQYF.

The V call is TRBV6-5, the J call TRBJ2-7, with 10 bases matching TRBD1. The CDR3 is 14 amino acids. The V gene end was trimmed by 7 bases and the J gene end by 5 bases; junction bases not matched to a gene: 8. Per germline, CDR1 MNHEY and CDR2 SVGAGI. The CDR3 sequence is CASTRQGAPNEQYF. The CDR3 DNA sequence: TGTGCCAGCACTCGACAGGGGGCGCCGAACGAGCAGTACTTC.

V is TRBV19 and J is TRBJ1-1; 9 bases line up with TRBD1. With 4 bases clipped from V and 1 base from J, the junction kept 4 bases outside the gene matches. The CDR3 contains 15 residues. In germline, CDR1 is LNHDA, CDR2 SQIVND (reference sequence). This CDR3 is CASSTPGQGNTEAFF. CDR3 sequence (DNA): TGTGCCAGTAGTACACCGGGACAGGGGAACACTGAAGCTTTCTTT.

This clone was found once. V is TRBV9 and J is TRBJ2-7; tentatively, D is TRBD2 (5 bases). The CDR3 is made up of 13 amino acids. V lost 2 bases and J 2 bases, leaving 8 bases between the germline ends. Per germline, CDR1 SGDLS and CDR2 YYNGEE. CDR3 region: CASSVAGAYEQYF. The CDR3, as DNA: TGTGCCAGCAGCGTGGCCGGGGCCTACGAGCAGTACTTC.

V gene TRBV7-9 combines with J gene TRBJ2-7, with 9 bases aligning to TRBD2. The germline gives CDR1 SEHNR, CDR2 FQNEAQ (reference sequence). The CDR3 runs to 15 residues. The V gene end was trimmed by 5 bases and the J gene end by 0 bases; junction bases not matched to a gene: 5. CDR3 nucleotides: TGTGCCAGCAGCATGCTAGCGGGGCCCTCCTACGAGCAGTACTTC. Its protein is CASSMLAGPSYEQYF.

The chain combines TRBV5-1 with TRBJ2-3, with a weak D call TRBD2 (6 bases). Germline values: CDR1 SGHRS, CDR2 YFSETQ. V was clipped by 9 bases and J by 0 bases, with 17 bases between them. The length of the CDR3 is 15 residues. CDR3 sequence: CATSDPGSSTDTQYF. In nucleotides, the CDR3 is TGCGCCACCTCTGACCCCGGGAGCAGCACAGATACGCAGTATTTT.

The V gene is TRBV5-4, the J gene TRBJ2-7; D is unresolved. Germline values: CDR1 SGHNT, CDR2 YYREEE (reference sequence). Trimming removed 3 bases from V and 0 bases from J, with 1 base in between. CDR3 length equals 11 residues. CDR3 DNA: TGTGCCAGCAGCTCCTCCTACGAGCAGTACTTC. Translated: CASSSSYEQYF. Variable domain in full (rest from reference TRBV5-4 and TRBJ2-7): ETGVTQSPTHLIKTRGQQVTLRCSSQSGHNTVSWYQQALGQGPQFIFQYYREEENGRGNFPPRFSGLQFPNYSSELNVNALELDDSALYLCASSSSYEQYFGPGTRLTVT.

V is TRBV6-6 and J is TRBJ2-7, with D possibly called TRBD1 or TRBD2 (5 bases each). CDR1 is MNHNY, CDR2 SVGAGI, per germline (reference sequence). V was clipped by 2 bases and J by 6 bases, with 11 bases between them. The CDR3 has 13 amino acids. The CDR3 sequence is CASSYEGTGEQYF. In DNA, the CDR3 is TGTGCCAGCAGTTACGAAGGGACGGGCGAGCAGTACTTC.

V and J are TRBV19 and TRBJ2-7; a weak D match, TRBD2 (6 bases). The germline V gene encodes CDR1 LNHDA and CDR2 SQIVND (reference sequence). The length of the CDR3 is 14 residues. The V end was cut by 3 bases, the J end by 6 bases, with 15 bases between. The CDR3 reads CASSIGGGRTEQYF. CDR3 sequence (DNA): TGTGCCAGTAGTATCGGTGGAGGGAGGACCGAGCAGTACTTC.